This T cell receptor beta chain was identified in a study of blood T cell repertoires in COVID-19. Study-level information: Sites across the United States, Italy and Spain contributed samples from acute and convalescent COVID-19. The analysed material was cDNA or gDNA that came from T cells, B-cell-depleted T cells, or PBMCs.

Sequencing used immunoSEQ multiplex PCR; TCRdb keeps in-frame clones, though not all of them. The table lists about 110,000 clones, 75% to 85% of them singletons, with more than 15% in the top ten. V lost 5 bases to trimming and J lost 6 bases; unmatched junction nucleotides: 11. The CDR3 length is 15 residues. Germline loops: CDR1 MNHEY, CDR2 SVGEGT. The chain combines TRBV6-2 or TRBV6-3 with TRBJ1-2, with TRBD1 identical over 8 bases. The source of this sequence is a woman aged 60-75 years with acute or convalescent COVID-19. Sample: peripheral blood. The CDR3 sequence: CASSGPGQASHGYTF. For the CDR3, the DNA is TGTGCCAGCAGTGGACCGGGACAGGCGTCTCATGGCTACACCTTC.